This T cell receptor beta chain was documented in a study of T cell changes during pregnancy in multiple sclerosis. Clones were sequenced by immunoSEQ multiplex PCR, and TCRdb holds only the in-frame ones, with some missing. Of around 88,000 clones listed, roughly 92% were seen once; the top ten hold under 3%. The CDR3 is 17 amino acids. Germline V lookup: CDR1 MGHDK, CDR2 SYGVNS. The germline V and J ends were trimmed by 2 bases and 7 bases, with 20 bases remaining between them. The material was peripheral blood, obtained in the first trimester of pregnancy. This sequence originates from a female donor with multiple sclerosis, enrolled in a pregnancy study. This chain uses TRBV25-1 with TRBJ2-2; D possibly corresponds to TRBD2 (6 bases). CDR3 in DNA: TGTGCCAGCAGTGAAAAACTAGCCCTTCTCGGGAGCGGGGAGCTGTTTTTT. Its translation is CASSEKLALLGSGELFF.